This TCR beta chain originates from a study of blood T cells in healthy people across ages. The study isolated at least 7 million PBMCs from each sample. Each sample provided at least 5 micrograms of extracted total RNA. Comments on this clonotype: Antigen unknown.

The authors ran a second PCR of 7 to 11 cycles using a sample-barcoded 5' primer and a J-beta primer mix. TCRdb fed the 5' RACE reads into MiXCR, producing one record per CDR3 protein. The data show 850,000 to 1,300,000 distinct CDR3 sequences, 40% to 45% seen once. Points from the study as a whole: Samples with more naive T cells showed higher observed beta diversity. A greater number of naive CD4+ cells and higher diversity distinguished long-lived donors from aged donors.

V trimming: 6 bases; J trimming: 7 bases; junction bases outside the gene matches: 14. The CDR3 extends over 14 amino acids. The germline V gene has CDR1 DFQATT and CDR2 SNEGSKA (reference sequence). V is TRBV20-1 and J is TRBJ2-7, with 8 bases matching TRBD1. Sequencing used blood. This sequence was found in a woman in her sixties or seventies in good health. CDR3 sequence reads: CSALDRVTYNEQYF. The CDR3 nucleotides are TGCAGTGCCCTGGACAGGGTGACCTACAATGAGCAGTACTTC.